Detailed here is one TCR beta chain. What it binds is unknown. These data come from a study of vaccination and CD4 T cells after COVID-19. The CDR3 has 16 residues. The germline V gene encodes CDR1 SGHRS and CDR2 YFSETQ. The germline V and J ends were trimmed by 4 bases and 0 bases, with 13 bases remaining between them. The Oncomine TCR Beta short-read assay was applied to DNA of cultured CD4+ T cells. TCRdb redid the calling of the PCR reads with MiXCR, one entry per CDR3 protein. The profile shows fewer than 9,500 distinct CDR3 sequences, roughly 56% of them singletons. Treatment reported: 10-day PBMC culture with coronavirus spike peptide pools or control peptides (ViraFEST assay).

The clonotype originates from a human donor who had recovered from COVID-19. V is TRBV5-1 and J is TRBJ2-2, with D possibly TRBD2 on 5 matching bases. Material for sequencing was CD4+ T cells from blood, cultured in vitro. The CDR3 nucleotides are TGCGCCAGCAGCCCCGGGATTCGCCCGAACACCGGGGAGCTGTTTTTT. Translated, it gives CASSPGIRPNTGELFF.